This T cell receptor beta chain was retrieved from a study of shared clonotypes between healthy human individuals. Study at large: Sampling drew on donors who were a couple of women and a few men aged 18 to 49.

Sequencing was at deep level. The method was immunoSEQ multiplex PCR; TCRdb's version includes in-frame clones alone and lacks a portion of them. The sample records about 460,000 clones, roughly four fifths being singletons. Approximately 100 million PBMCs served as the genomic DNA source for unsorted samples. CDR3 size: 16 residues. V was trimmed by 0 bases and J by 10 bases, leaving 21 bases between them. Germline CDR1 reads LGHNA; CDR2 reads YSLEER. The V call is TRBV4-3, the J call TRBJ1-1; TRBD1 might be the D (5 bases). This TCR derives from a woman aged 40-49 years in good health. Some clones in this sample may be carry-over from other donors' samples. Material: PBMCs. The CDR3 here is CASSQDLYGGVGGAFF. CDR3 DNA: TGCGCCAGCAGCCAAGATCTCTACGGGGGAGTTGGCGGAGCTTTCTTT.